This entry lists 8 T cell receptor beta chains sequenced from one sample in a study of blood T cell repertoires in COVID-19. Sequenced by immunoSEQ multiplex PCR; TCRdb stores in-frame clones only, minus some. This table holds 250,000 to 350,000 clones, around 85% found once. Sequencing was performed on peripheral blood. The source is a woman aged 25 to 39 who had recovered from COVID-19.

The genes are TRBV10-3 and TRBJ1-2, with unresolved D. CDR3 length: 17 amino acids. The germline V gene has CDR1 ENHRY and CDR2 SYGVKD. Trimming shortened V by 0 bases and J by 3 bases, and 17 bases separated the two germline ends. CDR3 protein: CAISESGVPQGDYGYTF. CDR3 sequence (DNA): TGTGCCATCAGTGAGTCAGGAGTCCCACAAGGAGACTATGGCTACACCTTC.

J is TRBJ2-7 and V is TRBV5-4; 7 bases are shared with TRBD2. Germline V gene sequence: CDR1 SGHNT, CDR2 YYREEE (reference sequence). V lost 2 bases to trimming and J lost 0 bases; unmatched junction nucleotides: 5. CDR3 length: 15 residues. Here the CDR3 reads CASSFAAGISYEQYF. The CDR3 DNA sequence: TGTGCCAGCAGCTTTGCAGCGGGGATCTCCTACGAGCAGTACTTC.

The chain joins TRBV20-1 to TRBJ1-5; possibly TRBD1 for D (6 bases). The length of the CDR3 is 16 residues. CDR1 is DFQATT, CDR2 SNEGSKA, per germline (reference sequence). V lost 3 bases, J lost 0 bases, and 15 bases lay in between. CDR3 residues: CSASSGTQYSNQPQHF. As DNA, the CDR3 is TGCAGTGCTAGTTCCGGGACACAATATAGCAATCAGCCCCAGCATTTT.

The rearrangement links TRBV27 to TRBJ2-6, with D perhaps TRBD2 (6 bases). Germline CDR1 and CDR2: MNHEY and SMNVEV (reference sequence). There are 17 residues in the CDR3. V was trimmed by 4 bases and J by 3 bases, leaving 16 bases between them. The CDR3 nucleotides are TGTGCCAGCAGTTCTTCTAGCGCCCCCTTTGGGGCCAACGTCCTGACTTTC. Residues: CASSSSSAPFGANVLTF.

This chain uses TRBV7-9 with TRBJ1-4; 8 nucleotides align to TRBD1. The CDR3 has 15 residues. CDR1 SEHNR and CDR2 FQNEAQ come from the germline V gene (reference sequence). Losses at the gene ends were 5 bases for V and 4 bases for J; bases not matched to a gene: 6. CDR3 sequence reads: CASSRQGPSNEKLFF. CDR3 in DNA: TGTGCCAGCAGCCGACAGGGGCCAAGTAATGAAAAACTGTTTTTT.

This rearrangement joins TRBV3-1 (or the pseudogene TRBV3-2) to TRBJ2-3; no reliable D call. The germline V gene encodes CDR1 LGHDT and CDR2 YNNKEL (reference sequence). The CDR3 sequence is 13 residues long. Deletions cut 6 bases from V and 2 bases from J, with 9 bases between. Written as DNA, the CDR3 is TGTGCCAGCAGTCAAACAAACACAGATACGCAGTATTTT. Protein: CASSQTNTDTQYF.

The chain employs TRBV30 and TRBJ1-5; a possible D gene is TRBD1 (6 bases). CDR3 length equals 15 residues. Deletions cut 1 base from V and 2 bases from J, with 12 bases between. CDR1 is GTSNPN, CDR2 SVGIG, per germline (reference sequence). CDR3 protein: CAWSDRVVGNQPQHF. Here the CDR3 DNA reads TGTGCCTGGAGTGACAGGGTCGTAGGCAATCAGCCCCAGCATTTT. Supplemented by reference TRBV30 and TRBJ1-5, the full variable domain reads SQTIHQWPATLVQPVGSPLSLECTVEGTSNPNLYWYRQAAGRGLQLLFYSVGIGQISSEVPQNLSASRPQDRQFILSSKKLLLSDSGFYLCAWSDRVVGNQPQHFGDGTRLSIL.

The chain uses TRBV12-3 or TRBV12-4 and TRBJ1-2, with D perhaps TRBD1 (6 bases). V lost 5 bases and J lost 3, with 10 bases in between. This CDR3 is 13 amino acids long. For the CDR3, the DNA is TGTGCCAGCAGTAGACAGGCAGACTATGGCTACACCTTC. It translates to CASSRQADYGYTF.